Listed below are T cell receptor beta chains from one sample, sequenced in a study of blood T cell repertoires in COVID-19. Sequencing used immunoSEQ multiplex PCR; TCRdb keeps in-frame clones, though not all of them. The data hold 60,000 to 70,000 clones, with 88% observed a single time. Sample: peripheral blood. These receptors were taken from a woman aged 55-75 years with acute or convalescent COVID-19. CDR3s include the opening cysteine and the closing phenylalanine or tryptophan. A D gene is named only where the DNA matches it firmly. Rows give clone size only sometimes, using once, few, many, or a class for an expanded clone.

V	D	length	size	J	CDR3	DNA
TRBV5-4	TRBD1	15	-	TRBJ2-5	CASSKGQGVGETQYF	TGTGCCAGCAGCAAAGGACAGGGGGTTGGAGAGACCCAGTACTTC
TRBV15	-	12	-	TRBJ1-1	CATSGGNTEAFF	TGTGCCACCAGCGGCGGGAACACTGAAGCTTTCTTT
TRBV4-2	TRBD2	16	-	TRBJ2-3	CASSQAQDGRIDTQYF	TGTGCCAGCAGCCAAGCTCAGGACGGGAGGATAGATACGCAGTATTTT
TRBV27	-	13	-	TRBJ2-3	CASSAGLTDTQYF	TGTGCCAGCAGTGCAGGGCTCACAGATACGCAGTATTTT
TRBV25-1	-	13	-	TRBJ1-1	CASSGFSVSEAFF	TGTGCCAGCAGTGGATTTTCGGTATCAGAAGCTTTCTTT
TRBV30	-	14	few	TRBJ1-2	CAWSVSAGNYGYTF	TGTGCCTGGAGTGTATCCGCAGGCAACTATGGCTACACCTTC
TRBV4-1	-	12	-	TRBJ1-6	CASSQVQSPLHF	TGCGCCAGCAGCCAAGTCCAATCACCCCTCCACTTT
TRBV19	TRBD2	13	-	TRBJ2-3	CASSPGEGSTQYF	TGTGCCAGTAGTCCGGGGGAGGGAAGTACGCAGTATTTT
TRBV4-3	-	15	-	TRBJ1-2	CASSQEGRGPYGYTF	TGCGCCAGCAGCCAAGAAGGCAGGGGCCCCTATGGCTACACCTTC
TRBV5-8	-	12	-	TRBJ1-1	CASSLLRAEAFF	TGTGCCAGCAGCTTATTGAGGGCTGAAGCTTTCTTT
TRBV19	TRBD1	17	-	TRBJ2-2	CASIPKGRTGATGELFF	TGTGCCAGTATCCCGAAGGGGAGGACAGGGGCAACCGGGGAGCTGTTTTTT
TRBV7-6	-	16	-	TRBJ1-1	CASSLAPGAMNTEAFF	TGTGCCAGCAGCTTAGCCCCAGGGGCAATGAACACTGAAGCTTTCTTT
TRBV5-4	TRBD1	14	-	TRBJ1-1	CASSPGQGRTEAFF	TGTGCCAGCAGCCCCGGACAGGGTCGCACTGAAGCTTTCTTT
TRBV6-5	-	12	-	TRBJ2-1	CASRPAADEQFF	TGTGCCAGCAGGCCGGCGGCGGATGAGCAGTTCTTC
TRBV5-1	-	15	-	TRBJ1-4	CASSSSGRRDEKLFF	TGCGCCAGCAGCTCTTCAGGGCGCCGGGATGAAAAACTGTTTTTT
TRBV5-4	-	17	-	TRBJ2-2	CASSYDTAGYHTGELFF	TGTGCCAGCAGCTACGACACCGCGGGATACCACACCGGGGAGCTGTTTTTT
TRBV27	TRBD2	18	-	TRBJ2-3	CASSTRTSGATSTDTQYF	TGTGCCAGCAGTACCCGGACTAGCGGGGCCACTAGCACAGATACGCAGTATTTT
TRBV21-1	-	14	-	TRBJ2-3	CASSWGRMVDTQYF	TGTGCCAGCAGCTGGGGCCGCATGGTGGATACGCAGTATTTT
TRBV3-1/TRBV3-2	-	16	-	TRBJ1-1	CASSQGVHRAASGAFF	TGTGCCAGCAGCCAAGGCGTACACAGGGCGGCTTCTGGAGCTTTCTTT
TRBV5-1	-	16	-	TRBJ2-1	CASSFGGGDKYNEQFF	TGCGCCAGCAGCTTTGGAGGGGGGGACAAGTACAATGAGCAGTTCTTC
TRBV28	-	14	-	TRBJ1-2	CASSYEGGHYGYTF	TGTGCCAGCAGTTACGAAGGGGGTCACTATGGCTACACCTTC
TRBV12-5	-	15	-	TRBJ2-6	CASAFGGSGANVLTF	TGTGCTAGTGCATTCGGGGGCTCTGGGGCCAACGTCCTGACTTTC
TRBV7-9	TRBD2	16	-	TRBJ2-1	CASSLAPSGTYNEQFF	TGTGCCAGCAGCTTAGCGCCTAGCGGGACCTACAATGAGCAGTTCTTC
TRBV20-1	-	10	-	TRBJ1-2	CSASLGGYTF	TGCAGTGCTAGCCTCGGTGGCTACACCTTC
TRBV4-2	-	17	-	TRBJ2-4	CASSQGGSGGAKNIQYF	TGTGCCAGCAGCCAGGGGGGTAGCGGTGGAGCCAAAAACATTCAGTACTTC
TRBV7-9	TRBD1	14	-	TRBJ1-2	CASSRQGNLWSYTF	TGTGCCAGCAGCCGACAGGGTAACCTATGGAGCTACACCTTC
TRBV6-1	-	14	-	TRBJ1-2	CASSESRLAYGYTF	TGTGCCAGCAGTGAATCCAGGTTGGCCTATGGCTACACCTTC
TRBV6-5	TRBD1	13	once	TRBJ1-2	CASTTTGNYGYTF	TGTGCCAGCACCACGACAGGGAACTATGGCTACACCTTC
TRBV30	TRBD1	14	-	TRBJ1-2	CAWKAWTGGYGYTF	TGTGCCTGGAAAGCCTGGACAGGGGGCTATGGCTACACCTTC
TRBV4-3	-	16	-	TRBJ1-6	CASSQGQGTYNSPLHF	TGCGCCAGCAGCCAAGGGCAGGGCACCTATAATTCACCCCTCCACTTT
TRBV18	TRBD1	15	-	TRBJ1-2	CASSPPDREHYGYTF	TGTGCCAGCTCACCACCGGACAGGGAGCACTATGGCTACACCTTC
TRBV30	TRBD1	16	-	TRBJ1-5	CAWTRQGAQGGQPQHF	TGTGCCTGGACAAGACAGGGGGCTCAAGGGGGCCAGCCCCAGCATTTT
TRBV2	-	21	few	TRBJ1-3	CASKAYKFGGDLISSGNTIYF	TGTGCCAGCAAGGCATATAAATTCGGCGGGGACTTAATAAGCTCTGGAAACACCATATATTTT
TRBV11-2	-	18	-	TRBJ2-3	CASSLGGVLAVGTDTQYF	TGTGCCAGCAGCTTAGGGGGGGTTCTAGCAGTCGGCACAGATACGCAGTATTTT
TRBV11-2	TRBD1	12	-	TRBJ1-2	CASSLVARGFFF	TGTGCCAGCAGCTTAGTCGCCAGGGGGTTCTTCTTC
TRBV19	TRBD1	11	few	TRBJ1-2	CATRQGYGYTF	TGTGCCACCCGACAGGGCTATGGCTACACCTTC
TRBV27	TRBD2	14	-	TRBJ2-3	CASSLGLATDTQYF	TGTGCCAGCAGTCTAGGACTAGCGACAGATACGCAGTATTTT
TRBV6-5	-	13	-	TRBJ2-5	CASSLGGQETQYF	TGTGCCAGCAGTTTAGGCGGGCAAGAGACCCAGTACTTC
TRBV7-2	-	13	-	TRBJ1-6	CASSFDRGSPLHF	TGTGCCAGCAGCTTCGATCGGGGTTCACCCCTCCACTTT
TRBV18	-	13	-	TRBJ2-4	CASSERVQDIQYF	TGTGCCAGCTCAGAGAGGGTCCAAGACATTCAGTACTTC
TRBV5-1	-	13	-	TRBJ2-5	CASSFPGEETQYF	TGCGCCAGCAGCTTCCCGGGAGAAGAGACCCAGTACTTC
TRBV2	-	13	once	TRBJ2-1	CASSEAGGGEQFF	TGTGCCAGCAGTGAAGCGGGAGGAGGTGAGCAGTTCTTC
TRBV25-1	-	14	few	TRBJ1-2	CASSESGTSYGYTF	TGTGCCAGCAGTGAATCAGGAACAAGCTATGGCTACACCTTC
TRBV5-1	TRBD2	14	once	TRBJ2-1	CASSLVLAGNEQFF	TGCGCCAGCAGCTTGGTGCTAGCGGGCAATGAGCAGTTCTTC
TRBV10-3	-	14	-	TRBJ2-5	CAISEPGVRETQYF	TGTGCCATCAGTGAGCCCGGGGTAAGAGAGACCCAGTACTTC
TRBV11-2	TRBD1	15	-	TRBJ2-3	CASSLGDRNTDTQYF	TGTGCCAGCAGCTTAGGGGACAGAAACACAGATACGCAGTATTTT
TRBV28	TRBD1	16	-	TRBJ2-3	CASSLRTGISTDTQYF	TGTGCCAGCAGTTTACGGACAGGGATAAGCACAGATACGCAGTATTTT
TRBV29-1	TRBD1	13	-	TRBJ1-6	CSTRDRGDSPLHF	TGCAGCACCAGGGACAGGGGTGATTCACCCCTCCACTTT
TRBV28	TRBD2	14	-	TRBJ2-5	CASGSGGAGGTQYF	TGTGCCAGCGGGTCGGGGGGGGCCGGTGGGACCCAGTACTTC
TRBV20-1	TRBD1	14	-	TRBJ2-5	CSASPGTGGETQYF	TGCAGTGCTAGTCCCGGGACAGGGGGCGAGACCCAGTACTTC
TRBV6-5	TRBD1	13	-	TRBJ2-2	CASGTANTGELFF	TGTGCCAGCGGGACAGCGAACACCGGGGAGCTGTTTTTT
TRBV7-3	TRBD1	17	-	TRBJ1-2	CASSPNGGTGGTVGYTF	TGTGCCAGCAGCCCGAATGGGGGGACAGGGGGCACGGTTGGCTACACCTTC
TRBV4-3	-	16	once	TRBJ2-5	CASSQDRGLLRETQYF	TGCGCCAGCAGCCAAGATAGGGGACTCCTCAGGGAGACCCAGTACTTC
TRBV29-1	-	14	-	TRBJ2-3	CSVEDSSPGNTQYF	TGCAGCGTTGAAGATAGTAGCCCCGGTAATACGCAGTATTTT
TRBV28	TRBD1	13	once	TRBJ1-2	CASWGGQDYGYTF	TGTGCCAGCTGGGGCGGACAGGACTATGGCTACACCTTC